The 32 T cell receptor beta chains in this list originate from one sample, sequenced in a study of OX40 agonist ivuxolimab in advanced cancers. Some clones are missing from TCRdb's copy, which holds only in-frame ones; the method was immunoSEQ multiplex PCR. The sample lists about 52,000 clones; approximately 80% were seen once. The starting material was CD4+ or CD8+ T cells sorted from blood, obtained in a trial of the OX40 agonist ivuxolimab. The receptors were sampled from an adult with an advanced solid tumor such as melanoma, head and neck, liver or kidney cancer.

The chain has TRBV9 and TRBJ2-1; 15 nucleotides align to TRBD2. CDR3 length: 19 residues. Trimming took 2 bases from V and 0 from J; bases not matched to a gene: 6. Germline loops: CDR1 SGDLS, CDR2 YYNGEE. CDR3 sequence (DNA): TGTGCCAGCAGCGTCGGAGGACTAGCGGGAGGGAGCTCCTACAATGAGCAGTTCTTC. It specifies CASSVGGLAGGSSYNEQFF.

The chain employs TRBV7-3 and TRBJ2-3; D is possibly TRBD2 (7 bases). V lost 5 bases, J lost 6 bases, and 18 bases lay in between. This CDR3 is built from 15 residues. Per the germline V gene, CDR1 is SGHTA and CDR2 is FQGTGA. Here the CDR3 DNA reads TGTGCCAGCAGCCCAGAGGGGGGGCATACGGATACGCAGTATTTT. This gives the protein CASSPEGGHTDTQYF.

V is TRBV21-1 and J is TRBJ2-7. TRBV21-1 is shown as a pseudogene. The CDR3 sequence is 17 residues long. The CDR3 here is CASTWGDRPGHGSEQYV. CDR3 in DNA: TGTGCCAGCACCTGGGGGGATCGTCCGGGACACGGGTCCGAGCAGTACGTC.

The chain couples TRBV2 to TRBJ2-5, with 9 bases aligning to TRBD1. The CDR3 is 15 amino acids. The germline V gene has CDR1 SNHLY and CDR2 FYNNEI. The junction had 8 bases not matched to a gene; V was cut back by 5 bases and J by 4 bases. The CDR3 reads CASSFTGGWGETQYF. The CDR3 DNA sequence: TGTGCCAGCAGTTTCACAGGGGGCTGGGGAGAGACCCAGTACTTC.

This chain connects TRBV7-2 to TRBJ2-3; possible D gene TRBD2, 5 bases. V was cut by 3 bases and J by 4 bases, with 11 bases left in between. Per germline, CDR1 SGHTA and CDR2 FQGNSA. The CDR3 runs 14 residues. In nucleotides, the CDR3 is TGTGCCAGCAGCTTGAGGCTAGCCCCAGATACGCAGTATTTT. Amino acids: CASSLRLAPDTQYF.

This clone was observed a single time. The chain uses TRBV30 and TRBJ1-1; TRBD1 is a possible D gene (5 bases). Between the trimmed V and J ends, which lost 7 bases and 2 bases, there was a span of 17 bases. Germline assignment: CDR1 GTSNPN and CDR2 SVGIG (reference sequence). The CDR3 covers 14 residues. This CDR3 is CASTLLGGNTEAFF. Written as DNA, the CDR3 is TGTGCCTCCACCCTACTCGGGGGTAACACTGAAGCTTTCTTT.

The table lists this clone with a count of one. The gene calls are TRBV7-2 and TRBJ1-5; 12 bases line up with TRBD1. V was clipped by 4 bases and J by 7 bases; unmatched bases: 2. CDR3 length equals 14 residues. Looked up from germline, CDR1 is SGHTA and CDR2 is FQGNSA. The CDR3 here is CASSSGTGGQPQHF. The CDR3 region has the DNA TGTGCCAGCAGCTCCGGGACAGGGGGCCAGCCCCAGCATTTT.

The rearrangement uses TRBV4-1 and TRBJ1-5; D not certain. V was shortened by 3 bases and J by 0 bases, with 18 bases between the two germline ends. CDR1 is MGHRA and CDR2 is YSYEKL in the germline V gene. The CDR3 covers 18 residues. The CDR3 DNA follows: TGCGCCAGCAGCCATTCCTCGAAAGGGATCCTTAGCAATCAGCCCCAGCATTTT. Amino acids: CASSHSSKGILSNQPQHF.

This clone was recorded only once. V is TRBV18 and J is TRBJ1-6, with D perhaps matching TRBD1 (6 bases). Germline-derived CDR1 and CDR2 are KGHSH and LQKENI. Trimming removed 4 bases from V and 0 bases from J, with 13 bases in between. This CDR3 has 17 amino acids. The CDR3 is CASSQDRLSSYNSPLHF. CDR3 nucleotide sequence: TGTGCCAGCTCACAAGACAGGCTGAGCTCCTATAATTCACCCCTCCACTTT. The full variable domain, in which reference TRBV18 and TRBJ1-6 provide the parts outside the CDR3, is NAGVMQNPRHLVRRRGQEARLRCSPMKGHSHVYWYRQLPEEGLKFMVYLQKENIIDESGMPKERFSAEFPKEGPSILRIQQVVRGDSAAYFCASSQDRLSSYNSPLHFGNGTRLTVT.

V and J are TRBV7-2 and TRBJ2-1; 8 nucleotides agree with TRBD1. Unmatched junction bases numbered 8, after V lost 7 bases and J lost 6 bases. The CDR3 runs 14 residues. CDR1 is SGHTA, CDR2 FQGNSA, per germline. CDR3 in DNA: TGTGCCAGCAACACCTTCGGACAGGGCAATGAGCAGTTCTTC. Translation gives CASNTFGQGNEQFF.

The V call is TRBV4-3, the J call TRBJ1-1; D is unresolved. CDR1 is LGHNA and CDR2 is YSLEER in the germline V gene. Trimming left V 0 bases short and J 5 bases short, with 13 bases between. This CDR3 contains 15 residues. DNA of the CDR3: TGCGCCAGCAGCCAAGATGTTTTCACGGGGACTGAAGCTTTCTTT. Residues: CASSQDVFTGTEAFF.

This clone was observed a handful of times. The chain combines TRBV6-4 with TRBJ2-2; 10 bases line up with TRBD2. Germline CDR1 and CDR2: MRHNA and SNTAGT. V shed 2 bases, J shed 6 bases, and the junction held 6 bases outside the gene matches. The CDR3 extends over 16 amino acids. CDR3 coding DNA: TGTGCCAGCAGTGACACGAGCGGGGGGGCCTCCGGGGAGCTGTTTTTT. This encodes CASSDTSGGASGELFF.

This clone occurred a few times. The chain has TRBV4-2 and TRBJ2-7, with D unclear. The V and J ends lost 1 base and 6 bases respectively, with 10 bases between them. Germline V gene data show CDR1 as LGHNA and CDR2 as YNFKEQ. The CDR3 loop spans 13 amino acids. The CDR3 spells CASSQARALEQYF. The CDR3 region has the DNA TGTGCCAGCAGCCAAGCTAGGGCCCTCGAGCAGTACTTC.

This chain links TRBV27 with TRBJ1-2; the D is unclear. V lost 6 bases and J lost 1, with 9 bases in between. This CDR3 contains 13 residues. Germline V gene data show CDR1 as MNHEY and CDR2 as SMNVEV (reference sequence). The CDR3 loop reads CASRGGNNYGYTF. In nucleotides, the CDR3 is TGTGCCAGCAGGGGAGGGAATAACTATGGCTACACCTTC.

The V call is TRBV18, the J call TRBJ2-7; D call uncertain. The V gene lost 0 bases and the J gene lost 0 bases, with 12 bases spanning the gap. Germline V CDR1 and CDR2: KGHSH, LQKENI. The CDR3 loop spans 16 amino acids. Here the CDR3 DNA reads TGTGCCAGCTCACCACCGTTTATGGGCTCCTCCTACGAGCAGTACTTC. Its translation is CASSPPFMGSSYEQYF.

This clone was seen only once. The chain has TRBV18 and TRBJ2-3; D ambiguous. The germline V gene encodes CDR1 KGHSH and CDR2 LQKENI. Trimming removed 6 bases from V and 1 base from J, with 20 bases in between. The CDR3 extends over 17 amino acids. The CDR3 nucleotides read TGTGCCAGCTCCTACAACCTCCCGTTATCAGGCACAGATACGCAGTATTTT. It translates to CASSYNLPLSGTDTQYF.

The rearrangement joins TRBV2 to TRBJ2-2, with 9 nucleotides matching TRBD1. V lost 8 bases and J lost 2; bases outside the gene matches: 3. CDR3 length: 14 residues. Looked up from germline, CDR1 is SNHLY and CDR2 is FYNNEI. The CDR3 DNA reads as TGTGCCAGCCGGACAGGGGTAAACACCGGGGAGCTGTTTTTT. It translates to CASRTGVNTGELFF.

The chain is built from TRBV2 and TRBJ2-5, with D possibly TRBD1 on 5 matching bases. Trimming removed 2 bases from V and 2 bases from J, with 6 bases in between. CDR3 length: 13 residues. CDR1 is SNHLY, CDR2 FYNNEI, per germline. The CDR3 sequence is CASSEQGQETQYF. The CDR3 region has the DNA TGTGCCAGCAGTGAACAGGGTCAAGAGACCCAGTACTTC.

The V call is TRBV5-8, the J call TRBJ2-3; D gene ambiguous. The CDR3 covers 14 residues. V lost 4 bases to trimming and J lost 4 bases, with 13 bases between them. Per germline, CDR1 SGHTS and CDR2 YDEGEE. In DNA form, the CDR3 reads TGTGCCAGCAGCCCCACCTTTACTTCAGATACGCAGTATTTT. Amino acids: CASSPTFTSDTQYF.

The rearrangement uses TRBV12-5 and TRBJ1-3, with D maybe TRBD1 (6 bases). The CDR3 sequence is 16 residues long. Trimming took off 1 base at V and 8 bases at J, with 18 bases between the two ends. Germline V CDR1 and CDR2: LGHNT, FRNRAP. The DNA of the CDR3 is TGTGCTAGTGGTTTGGGGAAAACAGGGTGGATGGACACCATATATTTT. This encodes CASGLGKTGWMDTIYF.

A remark on this clone: Other DNA sequences in the same sample also yield this CDR3. V and J are TRBV6-5 and TRBJ1-2; a weak D match, TRBD1 (5 bases). The CDR3 spans 13 residues. Germline V gene lookup returns CDR1 MNHEY and CDR2 SVGAGI. With 3 bases removed from V and 2 bases from J, the gap between germline ends came to 7 bases. CDR3: CASSYDRNYGYTF. For the CDR3, the DNA is TGTGCCAGCAGTTATGACAGAAACTATGGCTACACCTTC.

This clone came up once. Here the CDR3 DNA reads TGTGCCAGCAGTTCGAGGGGGGCCAACGTCCTGACTTTC. Translated: CASSSRGANVLTF. The chain joins TRBV6-1 to TRBJ2-6; D is unclear. Between the trimmed V and J ends, which lost 5 bases and 4 bases, there was a span of 6 bases. This CDR3 is 13 amino acids long. Germline V lookup: CDR1 MNHNS, CDR2 SASEGT.

The genes are TRBV30 and TRBJ1-3, with TRBD1 matching 7 bases. V gave up 4 bases and J gave up 0 bases; unmatched junction bases: 3. Germline V gene sequence: CDR1 GTSNPN, CDR2 SVGIG (reference sequence). The CDR3 covers 14 residues. The CDR3: CAWNQGVSGNTIYF. The DNA for the CDR3 is TGTGCCTGGAATCAGGGGGTCTCTGGAAACACCATATATTTT.

V gene TRBV6-1 combines with J gene TRBJ1-3; possible D gene TRBD1, 6 bases. Trimming stripped 5 bases from V and 0 bases from J, with 8 bases between. This CDR3 is 14 amino acids long. CDR1 MNHNS and CDR2 SASEGT come from the germline V gene. The CDR3 reads CASSTGSSGNTIYF. CDR3 nucleotide sequence: TGTGCCAGCAGTACAGGGAGCTCTGGAAACACCATATATTTT.

This chain uses TRBV4-1 with TRBJ1-1; 7 bases align to TRBD1. Trimming took 4 bases from V and 5 from J; bases not matched to a gene: 4. Per the germline V gene, CDR1 is MGHRA and CDR2 is YSYEKL. The CDR3 length is 13 residues. CDR3 in DNA: TGCGCCAGCAGCCGCAACAGGGGTACTGAAGCTTTCTTT. It encodes CASSRNRGTEAFF.

The chain is built from TRBV6-1 and TRBJ1-4; 7 bases match TRBD1. With 4 bases clipped from V and 2 bases from J, the junction kept 1 base outside the gene matches. The CDR3 length is 14 residues. Germline V gene sequence: CDR1 MNHNS, CDR2 SASEGT. CDR3 nucleotide sequence: TGTGCCAGCAGTGTGGGACAGACTAATGAAAAACTGTTTTTT. The encoded protein is CASSVGQTNEKLFF.

The V and J genes are TRBV2 and TRBJ2-2; D unresolved. Germline lookup yields CDR1 SNHLY and CDR2 FYNNEI. The CDR3 spans 11 residues. Trimming pared 2 bases from V and 16 bases from J, leaving 11 bases between. The CDR3 protein is CASSESASWFF. DNA for the CDR3: TGTGCCAGCAGTGAATCGGCTAGTTGGTTTTTT.

This clone was observed once. The chain uses TRBV10-3 and TRBJ1-1; the D is unclear. The CDR3 is 14 amino acids. Germline V CDR1 and CDR2: ENHRY, SYGVKD. Trimming pared 2 bases from V and 5 bases from J, leaving 12 bases between. The CDR3, as DNA: TGTGCCATCAGTGAGGCGCAACTTGGGACTGAAGCTTTCTTT. Translation: CAISEAQLGTEAFF.

The chain joins TRBV18 to TRBJ1-3; no definite D call. Germline V lookup: CDR1 KGHSH, CDR2 LQKENI. The CDR3 is made up of 16 amino acids. The V gene lost 0 bases and the J gene lost 0 bases, with 9 bases spanning the gap. The CDR3 sequence is CASSPPRGYSGNTIYF. The CDR3 region has the DNA TGTGCCAGCTCACCACCAAGAGGGTACTCTGGAAACACCATATATTTT.

The chain recombines TRBV10-3 with TRBJ1-2; no reliable D call. Between the trimmed V and J ends, which lost 0 bases and 4 bases, there was a span of 12 bases. CDR1 is ENHRY and CDR2 is SYGVKD in the germline V gene. CDR3 length: 15 residues. The CDR3 protein is CAISESMEDFYGYTF. The DNA for the CDR3 is TGTGCCATCAGTGAGTCGATGGAGGACTTCTATGGCTACACCTTC.

This clone has more than one count but fewer than ten. V usage is TRBV11-2 and J usage is TRBJ2-3; 12 bases align to TRBD2. In germline, CDR1 is SGHAT, CDR2 FQNNGV. The V and J ends lost 6 bases and 0 bases, in that order; junction bases with no gene match: 10. The CDR3 spans 18 residues. The CDR3 is CASRRGLAGFASTDTQYF. In DNA, the CDR3 is TGTGCCAGCAGGCGTGGACTAGCGGGGTTTGCTAGCACAGATACGCAGTATTTT.

The rearrangement links TRBV28 to TRBJ2-7, with 7 bases fitting TRBD2. Germline V gives CDR1 MDHEN, CDR2 SYDVKM. This CDR3 comprises 14 residues. The junction had 7 bases not matched to a gene; V was cut back by 5 bases and J by 3 bases. The CDR3 DNA reads as TGTGCCAGCAGTGCAGCGGGAATTCACTACGAGCAGTACTTC. As protein: CASSAAGIHYEQYF. The full variable domain, its missing parts supplied by reference TRBV28 and TRBJ2-7, is DVKVTQSSRYLVKRTGEKVFLECVQDMDHENMFWYRQDPGLGLRLIYFSYDVKMKEKGDIPEGYSVSREKKERFSLILESASTNQTSMYLCASSAAGIHYEQYFGPGTRLTVT.